This T cell receptor (beta chain) was recovered during a study of T-cell reconstitution after alpha-beta-depleted transplantation in children. Researchers prepared the TCRbeta library using unique molecular identifiers, the study reports. MiXCR, applied by TCRdb to the PCR reads, yields one record per CDR3 protein. Here the sample spans 300,000 to 400,000 distinct CDR3 sequences, around 25% being singletons. Germline V gene lookup returns CDR1 SGHRS and CDR2 YFSETQ. V dropped 4 bases and J dropped 4; count of bases not matched to a gene: 6. The CDR3 runs to 14 residues. This clonotype has ten or more counts.

The V gene is TRBV5-1, the J gene TRBJ1-2; the match to TRBD1 covers 8 bases. This TCR was recovered from a male patient between 10 and 17 years old who had a stem cell transplant for acute lymphoblastic leukemia, so the T cells may come from the graft donor. The sequencing here drew on PBMCs, mostly from graft donor cells, taken 180 days after TCRalphabeta/CD19-depleted stem cell transplant. The CDR3 loop reads CASSTGQGPYGYTF. CDR3 in DNA: TGCGCCAGCAGCACCGGACAGGGACCCTATGGCTACACCTTC.